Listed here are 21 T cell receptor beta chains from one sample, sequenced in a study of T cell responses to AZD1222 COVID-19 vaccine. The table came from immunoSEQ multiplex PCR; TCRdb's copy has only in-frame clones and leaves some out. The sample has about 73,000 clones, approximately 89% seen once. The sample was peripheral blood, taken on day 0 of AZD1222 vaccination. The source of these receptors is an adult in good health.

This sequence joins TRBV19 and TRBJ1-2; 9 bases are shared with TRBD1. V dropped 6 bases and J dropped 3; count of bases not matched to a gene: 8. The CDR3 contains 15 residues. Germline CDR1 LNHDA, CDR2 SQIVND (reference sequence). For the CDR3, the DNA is TGTGCCAGTAGGGCCTCGGACAGGGGTGACTATGGCTACACCTTC. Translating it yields CASRASDRGDYGYTF. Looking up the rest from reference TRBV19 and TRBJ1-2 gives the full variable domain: DGGITQSPKYLFRKEGQNVTLSCEQNLNHDAMYWYRQDPGQGLRLIYYSQIVNDFQKGDIAEGYSVSREKKESFPLTVTSAQKNPTAFYLCASRASDRGDYGYTFGSGTRLTVV.

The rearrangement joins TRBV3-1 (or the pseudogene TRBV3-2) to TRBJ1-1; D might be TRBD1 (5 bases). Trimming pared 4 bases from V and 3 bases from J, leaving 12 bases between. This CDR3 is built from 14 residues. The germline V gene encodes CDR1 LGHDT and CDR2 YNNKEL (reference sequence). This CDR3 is CASSPSQGYTEAFF. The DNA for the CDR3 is TGTGCCAGCAGCCCCTCCCAGGGTTACACTGAAGCTTTCTTT.

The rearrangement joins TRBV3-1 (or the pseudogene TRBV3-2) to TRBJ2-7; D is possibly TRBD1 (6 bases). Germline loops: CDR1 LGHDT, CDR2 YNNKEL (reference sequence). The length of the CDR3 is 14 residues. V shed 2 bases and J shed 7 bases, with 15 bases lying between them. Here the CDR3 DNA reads TGTGCCAGCAGCCAACGACAGGTGAGGGGAGAGCAGTACTTC. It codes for CASSQRQVRGEQYF.

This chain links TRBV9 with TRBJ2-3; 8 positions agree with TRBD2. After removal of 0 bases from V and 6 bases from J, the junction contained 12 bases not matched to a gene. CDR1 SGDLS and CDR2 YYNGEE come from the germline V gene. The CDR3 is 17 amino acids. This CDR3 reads CASSVGVRSGAADTQYF. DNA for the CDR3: TGTGCCAGCAGCGTAGGGGTCCGTAGCGGGGCCGCGGATACGCAGTATTTT.

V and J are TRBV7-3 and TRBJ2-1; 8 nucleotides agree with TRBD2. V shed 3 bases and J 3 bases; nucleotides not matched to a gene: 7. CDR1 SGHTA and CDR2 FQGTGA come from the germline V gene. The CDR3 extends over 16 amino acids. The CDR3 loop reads CASSFTGTSLYNEQFF. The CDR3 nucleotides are TGTGCCAGCAGCTTTACCGGGACTAGTCTCTACAATGAGCAGTTCTTC.

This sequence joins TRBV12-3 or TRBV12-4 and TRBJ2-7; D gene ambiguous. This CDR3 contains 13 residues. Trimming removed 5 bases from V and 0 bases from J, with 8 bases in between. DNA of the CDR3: TGTGCCAGCAGTCCCATTAACTCCTACGAGCAGTACTTC. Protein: CASSPINSYEQYF.

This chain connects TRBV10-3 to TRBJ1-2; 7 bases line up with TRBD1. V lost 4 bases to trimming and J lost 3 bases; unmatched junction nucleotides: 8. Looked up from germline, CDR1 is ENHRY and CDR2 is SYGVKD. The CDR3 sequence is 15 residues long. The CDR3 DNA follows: TGTGCCATCAGTGCAGGTAGGGGGCTGGACTATGGCTACACCTTC. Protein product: CAISAGRGLDYGYTF.

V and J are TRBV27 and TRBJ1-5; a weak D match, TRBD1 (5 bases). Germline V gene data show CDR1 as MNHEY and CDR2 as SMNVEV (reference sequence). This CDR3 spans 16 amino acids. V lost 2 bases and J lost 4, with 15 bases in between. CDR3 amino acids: CASSLQGPPVNQPQHF. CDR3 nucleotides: TGTGCCAGCAGTTTACAGGGACCACCGGTGAATCAGCCCCAGCATTTT.

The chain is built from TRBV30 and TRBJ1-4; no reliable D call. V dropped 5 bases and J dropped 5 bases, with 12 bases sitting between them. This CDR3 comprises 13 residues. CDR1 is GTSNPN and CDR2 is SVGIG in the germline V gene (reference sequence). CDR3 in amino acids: CAWDLRGNEKLFF. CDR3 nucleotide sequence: TGTGCCTGGGATCTCAGAGGAAATGAAAAACTGTTTTTT.

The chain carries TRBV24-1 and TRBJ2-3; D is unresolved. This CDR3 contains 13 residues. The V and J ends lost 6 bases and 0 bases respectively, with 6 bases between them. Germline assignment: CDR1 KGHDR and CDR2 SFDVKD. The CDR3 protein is CATSHSSTDTQYF. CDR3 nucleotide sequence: TGTGCCACCAGTCATTCTAGCACAGATACGCAGTATTTT.

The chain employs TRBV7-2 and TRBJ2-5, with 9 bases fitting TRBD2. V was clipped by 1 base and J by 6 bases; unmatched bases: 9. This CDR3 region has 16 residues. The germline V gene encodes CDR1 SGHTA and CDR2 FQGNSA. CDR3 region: CASSLVATSGLKTQYF. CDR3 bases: TGTGCCAGCAGCTTAGTGGCGACTAGCGGTTTGAAGACCCAGTACTTC.

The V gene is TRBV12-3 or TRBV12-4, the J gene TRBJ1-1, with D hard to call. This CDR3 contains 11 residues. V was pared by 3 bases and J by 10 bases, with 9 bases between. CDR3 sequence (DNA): TGTGCCAGCAGTTTTCCCCCAGCAGCTTTCTTT. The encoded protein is CASSFPPAAFF.

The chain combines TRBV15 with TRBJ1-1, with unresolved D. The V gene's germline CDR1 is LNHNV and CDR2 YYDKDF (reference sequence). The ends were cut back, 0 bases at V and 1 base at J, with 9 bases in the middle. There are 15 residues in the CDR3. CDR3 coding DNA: TGTGCCACCAGCAGAGATGTTGCAGCGAACACTGAAGCTTTCTTT. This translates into CATSRDVAANTEAFF.

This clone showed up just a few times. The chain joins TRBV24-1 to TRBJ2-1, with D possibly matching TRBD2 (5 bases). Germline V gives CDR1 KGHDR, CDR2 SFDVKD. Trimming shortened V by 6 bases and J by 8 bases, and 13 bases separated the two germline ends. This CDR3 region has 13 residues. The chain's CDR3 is CATSRPYGDEQFF. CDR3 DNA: TGTGCCACCAGTCGACCTTACGGGGATGAGCAGTTCTTC.

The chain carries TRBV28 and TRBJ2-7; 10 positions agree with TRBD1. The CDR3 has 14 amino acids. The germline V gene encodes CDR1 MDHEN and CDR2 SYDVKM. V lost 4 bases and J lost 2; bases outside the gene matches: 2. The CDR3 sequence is CASSSGQGAYEQYF. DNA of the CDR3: TGTGCCAGCAGTTCAGGACAGGGGGCCTACGAGCAGTACTTC.

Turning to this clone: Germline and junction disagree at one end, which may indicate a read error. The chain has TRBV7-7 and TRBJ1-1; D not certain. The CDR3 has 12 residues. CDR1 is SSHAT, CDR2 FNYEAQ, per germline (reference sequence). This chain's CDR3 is CASRQSNTEAFF. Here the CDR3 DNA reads TGTGCTAGCAGACAATCGAACACTGAAGCTTTCTTT. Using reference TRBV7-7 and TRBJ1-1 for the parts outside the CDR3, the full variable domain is GAGVSQSPRYKVTKRGQDVTLRCDPISSHATLYWYQQALGQGPEFLTYFNYEAQPDKSGLPSDRFSAERPEGSISTLTIQRTEQRDSAMYRCASRQSNTEAFFGQGTRLTVV.

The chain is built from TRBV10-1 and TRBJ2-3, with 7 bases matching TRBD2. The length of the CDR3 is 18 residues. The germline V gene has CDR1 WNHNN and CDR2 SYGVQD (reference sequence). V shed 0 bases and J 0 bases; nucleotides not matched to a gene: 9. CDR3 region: CASSESMASGASTDTQYF. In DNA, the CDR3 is TGCGCCAGCAGTGAGTCGATGGCTAGCGGAGCTAGCACAGATACGCAGTATTTT.

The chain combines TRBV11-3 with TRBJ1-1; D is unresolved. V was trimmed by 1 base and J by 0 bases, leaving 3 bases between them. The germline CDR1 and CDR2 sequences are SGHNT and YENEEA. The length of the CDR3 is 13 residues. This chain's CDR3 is CASSLGLNTEAFF. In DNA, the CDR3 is TGTGCCAGCAGCTTAGGGCTGAACACTGAAGCTTTCTTT.

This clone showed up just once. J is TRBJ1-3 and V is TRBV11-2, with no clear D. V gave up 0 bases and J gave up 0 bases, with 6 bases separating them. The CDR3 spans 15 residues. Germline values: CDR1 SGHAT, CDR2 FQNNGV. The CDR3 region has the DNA TGTGCCAGCAGCTTAGAGGGAGTCTCTGGAAACACCATATATTTT. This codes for CASSLEGVSGNTIYF. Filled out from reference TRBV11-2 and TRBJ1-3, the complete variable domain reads EAGVAQSPRYKIIEKRQSVAFWCNPISGHATLYWYQQILGQGPKLLIQFQNNGVVDDSQLPKDRFSAERLKGVDSTLKIQPAKLEDSAVYLCASSLEGVSGNTIYFGEGSWLTVV.

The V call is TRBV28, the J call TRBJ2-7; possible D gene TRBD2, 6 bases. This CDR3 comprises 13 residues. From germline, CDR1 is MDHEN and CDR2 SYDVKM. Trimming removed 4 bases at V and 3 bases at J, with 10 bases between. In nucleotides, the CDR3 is TGTGCCAGCAGTTCCCCTAGCGACTACGAGCAGTACTTC. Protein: CASSSPSDYEQYF.

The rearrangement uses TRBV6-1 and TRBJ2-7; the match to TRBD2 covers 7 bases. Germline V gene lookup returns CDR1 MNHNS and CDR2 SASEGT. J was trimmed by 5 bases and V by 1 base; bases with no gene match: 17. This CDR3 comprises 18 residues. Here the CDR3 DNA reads TGTGCCAGCAGTGAAGAAGAAGGCCTAGCGGCCCGGTGGAACGAGCAGTACTTC. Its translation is CASSEEEGLAARWNEQYF.